One and the same sample provided the 2 T cell receptor beta chains below, sequenced in a study of T cell clonality in common variable immunodeficiency. Findings and limits, study-wide: Reportedly, TCR beta sequences from common variable immunodeficiency showed fewer deletions and N-nucleotide insertions.

Their cognate antigens are unknown. The method was immunoSEQ multiplex PCR; TCRdb's version includes in-frame clones alone and lacks a portion of them. This sample comprises tens of thousands of clones, none seen once only. Sequencing was performed on peripheral blood mononuclear cells. The receptors were gathered from a human donor with common variable immunodeficiency.

This clone has a count of ten or more. Incomplete CDR3 DNA: TGTGCCAGCAGCTCCATGGGACTGGAAGGCACAGATACG. Its protein is CASSSMGLEGTDT. The complete CDR3 reads CASSSMGLEGTDTQYF. This chain uses TRBV7-3 with TRBJ2-3, with TRBD2 as a possible D gene (6 bases). The read gets to within 3 residues of the CDR3 end, and the germline J gene fills in the rest. Trimming took off 4 bases at V and 1 base at J, with 15 bases between the two ends. CDR1 is SGHTA, CDR2 FQGTGA, per germline. This CDR3 contains 16 residues. Full variable domain (outside the CDR3, taken from reference TRBV7-3 and TRBJ2-3): GAGVSQTPSNKVTEKGKYVELRCDPISGHTALYWYRQSLGQGPEFLIYFQGTGAADDSGLPNDRFFAVRPEGSVSTLKIQRTERGDSAVYLCASSSMGLEGTDTQYFGPGTRLTVL.

Only a few counts were recorded for this clone. The read ends 3 residues shy of where the CDR3 ends; the end is completed using the germline J gene. The rearrangement links TRBV7-6 to TRBJ1-1; unclear D gene. The CDR3 totals 15 residues. Between the trimmed V and J ends, which lost 5 bases and 3 bases, there was a span of 16 bases. Germline V gene lookup returns CDR1 SGHVS and CDR2 FNYEAQ. This chain's CDR3 is CASSTGSSSDTEAFF. The CDR3 DNA, read in part, is TGTGCCAGCAGCACGGGGTCTTCTTCGGACACTGAA.